The entry below describes one T cell receptor beta chain. The antigen remains unidentified. This sample stems from a study of shared clonotypes between healthy human individuals. CDR1 is SQVTM, CDR2 ANQGSEA, per germline. The CDR3 spans 14 residues. Trimming removed 2 bases at V and 5 bases at J, with 15 bases between. General study points: In several donors, around 5.5% of naive CD4 clonotypes appeared in common.

The deep-level immunoSEQ assay was used. How the authors handled the data: ImmunoSEQ output lacked quality scores and full-length reads, limiting matched filtering. Profiling relied on immunoSEQ multiplex PCR, and the TCRdb table lists in-frame clones only, not all of them. V, J and clone size are taken as reported in that table, and D and trimming were inferred from the DNA itself. The table records 2 million to 2.5 million clones, approximately 94% of them present only once. The chain is built from TRBV29-1 and TRBJ1-1, with D maybe TRBD1 (5 bases). The source of this sequence is a man between 18 and 35 years old in good health. Some clones in this sample may be carry-over from other donors' samples. The sequenced material came from naive CD4+ T cells from PBMCs. Subset meaning: CD45RA+ positively selected. CDR3 residues: CSVERAGGGTEAFF. In DNA form, the CDR3 reads TGCAGCGTTGAAAGGGCAGGCGGGGGGACTGAAGCTTTCTTT.